This is a list of T cell receptor beta chains from one sample in a study of blood T cells in healthy people across ages. Each CDR3 protein gets one entry after TCRdb re-called the 5' RACE reads with MiXCR. The sample holds roughly 800,000 distinct CDR3 sequences; 55% to 70% are singletons and the top ten take about 20%. The sample was blood. The receptors here all came from a young man in good health. The CDR3 runs from the conserved cysteine through the conserved F or W. D genes are given only for firm matches. Size is omitted from some rows. Given values are once, few, many or a class for expanded clones.

J,size,D,V,CDR3,DNA
TRBJ2-5,NA,NA,TRBV7-9,CASSAHQGYQETLYF,TGTGCCAGCAGCGCCCATCAGGGCTATCAAGAGACCCTGTACTTC
TRBJ2-3,NA,NA,TRBV3-1,CASSQDAGYSTDTQYF,TGTGCCAGCAGCCAAGATGCGGGTTACAGCACAGATACGCAGTATTTT
TRBJ2-5,few,TRBD2,TRBV28,CASGSGAGNQETQYF,TGTGCCAGCGGTAGCGGGGCGGGGAACCAAGAGACCCAGTACTTC
TRBJ2-7,few,TRBD2,TRBV20-1,CSARHITSGTYEQYF,TGCAGTGCTAGACATATCACTAGCGGCACCTACGAGCAGTACTTC
TRBJ2-5,NA,NA,TRBV7-9,CASGDSTQYF,TGTGCCAGCGGTGACTCGACCCAGTACTTC
TRBJ1-2,few,TRBD1,TRBV5-1,CASSRGQGLDGYTF,TGCGCCAGCAGCCGGGGACAGGGGTTGGATGGCTACACCTTC
TRBJ2-5,few,NA,TRBV9,CASSRLGDSAETQYF,TGTGCCAGCAGCAGACTAGGGGATTCGGCAGAGACCCAGTACTTC
TRBJ2-3,NA,TRBD2,TRBV5-4,CASSLRVWRGTTTDAQYF,TGTGCCAGCAGCTTGAGGGTTTGGCGGGGGACCACCACAGATGCGCAGTATTTT
TRBJ2-7,NA,TRBD1,TRBV12-3/TRBV12-4,CASTRTGNEQYF,TGTGCCAGCACCAGGACAGGGAACGAGCAGTACTTC
TRBJ1-2,NA,TRBD1,TRBV29-1,CSATTGGSTGYTF,TGCAGCGCCACAACAGGGGGCTCAACTGGCTACACCTTC
TRBJ1-2,NA,NA,TRBV29-1,CSVEDRRHYGYTF,TGCAGCGTTGAAGATCGTCGGCACTATGGCTACACCTTC
TRBJ2-7,NA,NA,TRBV14,CANSQRGGLSYEQYF,TGTGCCAACAGCCAAAGAGGCGGGCTATCCTACGAGCAGTACTTC
TRBJ2-1,NA,NA,TRBV24-1,CATSEDGSYNEQFF,TGTGCCACCAGTGAGGACGGGAGTTACAATGAGCAGTTCTTC
TRBJ2-1,once,TRBD2,TRBV7-2,CASSSQEAGVEQFF,TGTGCCAGCAGCTCGCAAGAAGCGGGAGTTGAGCAGTTCTTC
TRBJ1-2,NA,TRBD1,TRBV29-1,CSAEQGDGYTF,TGCAGCGCTGAACAGGGGGATGGCTACACCTTC
TRBJ2-7,few,NA,TRBV29-1,CSVGPHNYEQYF,TGCAGCGTGGGACCCCATAACTACGAGCAGTACTTC
TRBJ2-3,once,NA,TRBV28,CASSSIRTEGDTQYF,TGTGCCAGCAGTTCAATACGGACAGAAGGAGATACGCAGTATTTT
TRBJ2-7,NA,NA,TRBV4-3,CASSPGSGFYEQYF,TGCGCCAGCAGCCCAGGGTCAGGGTTCTACGAGCAGTACTTC
TRBJ2-3,NA,TRBD2,TRBV20-1,CSALLAGGRGDTQYF,TGCAGTGCCTTACTAGCGGGGGGCCGAGGAGATACGCAGTATTTT
TRBJ1-1,NA,NA,TRBV7-9,CASSLGWSGGTEAFF,TGTGCCAGCAGCTTAGGGTGGTCGGGAGGGACTGAAGCTTTCTTT
TRBJ1-1,NA,NA,TRBV3-1,CASSQETKQAFF,TGTGCCAGCAGCCAAGAGACCAAGCAAGCTTTCTTT
TRBJ2-5,many,TRBD1,TRBV7-2,CASSQSDRGRETQYF,TGTGCCAGCAGCCAGTCGGACAGGGGAAGAGAGACCCAGTACTTC
TRBJ2-6,NA,NA,TRBV20-1,CSASLTKNSGANVLTF,TGCAGTGCTAGCCTAACAAAGAACTCTGGGGCCAACGTCCTGACTTTC
TRBJ2-7,many,NA,TRBV12-3/TRBV12-4,CASSFRSSYEQYF,TGTGCCAGCAGTTTTCGCAGTTCCTACGAGCAGTACTTC
TRBJ1-4,NA,NA,TRBV10-3,CAISESSGAPNEKLFF,TGTGCCATCAGTGAGTCGTCAGGGGCGCCTAACGAAAAACTGTTTTTT
TRBJ2-3,NA,TRBD2,TRBV7-2,CASSLIREGTQYF,TGTGCCAGCAGCTTAATCAGGGAGGGTACGCAGTATTTT
TRBJ2-7,NA,TRBD2,TRBV7-6,CASTMGEGGEQYF,TGTGCCAGCACCATGGGGGAGGGTGGCGAGCAGTACTTC
TRBJ1-2,many,NA,TRBV7-2,CASSPSGSLGGYGYTF,TGTGCCAGCAGCCCAAGCGGCAGCCTAGGGGGCTATGGCTACACCTTC
TRBJ1-1,NA,TRBD1,TRBV6-5,CASRQGVNTEAFF,TGTGCCAGCAGACAGGGGGTAAACACTGAAGCTTTCTTT
TRBJ2-3,NA,TRBD1,TRBV5-1,CASSLSLGQGAATQYF,TGCGCCAGCAGCTTGTCGCTGGGACAGGGGGCAGCTACGCAGTATTTT
TRBJ1-1,NA,NA,TRBV27,CASSWTPRNTEAFF,TGTGCCAGCAGCTGGACCCCGAGGAACACTGAAGCTTTCTTT